Presented here are 4 T cell receptor beta chains from one specimen sequenced in a study of cytomegalovirus exposure and HLA in healthy donors. The PCR employed 60 Vbeta primers together with 13 Jbeta primers. Profiling relied on immunoSEQ multiplex PCR, and the TCRdb table lists in-frame clones only, not all of them. The sample lists roughly 200,000 clones, over 65% occurring once. Sequencing input: PBMCs. These receptors were collected from a man between 18 and 29 years old in good health and CMV-seronegative.

J is TRBJ2-6 and V is TRBV28; 8 bases are a match to TRBD1. Losses at the gene ends were 4 bases for V and 4 bases for J; bases not matched to a gene: 6. CDR3 size: 16 residues. Per the germline V gene, CDR1 is MDHEN and CDR2 is SYDVKM. This chain's CDR3 is CASSSQGAQGANVLTF. The CDR3, as DNA: TGTGCCAGCAGTTCGCAGGGGGCGCAGGGGGCCAACGTCCTGACTTTC.

This clone has only a few counts. The chain employs TRBV2 and TRBJ1-5; 7 nucleotides match TRBD1. Germline lookup yields CDR1 SNHLY and CDR2 FYNNEI. Unmatched junction bases numbered 1, after V lost 5 bases and J lost 0 bases. This CDR3 is built from 14 residues. The CDR3 DNA sequence: TGTGCCAGCAGTACAGGGGATAGCAATCAGCCCCAGCATTTT. Its protein product is CASSTGDSNQPQHF.

This clone was detected a few times. The chain couples TRBV29-1 to TRBJ2-7, with a possible D match to TRBD1 (5 bases). Germline V gene sequence: CDR1 SQVTM, CDR2 ANQGSEA. The V and J ends lost 1 base and 3 bases respectively, with 10 bases between them. The CDR3 contains 13 residues. The CDR3 DNA follows: TGCAGCGTTGAAGCTGAGACAGACTACGAGCAGTACTTC. Translated, it gives CSVEAETDYEQYF.

This chain uses TRBV30 with TRBJ1-2; D is unclear. Trimming stripped 0 bases from V and 4 bases from J, with 9 bases between. The CDR3 extends over 13 amino acids. The germline CDR1 and CDR2 sequences are GTSNPN and SVGIG (reference sequence). DNA of the CDR3: TGTGCCTGGAGTGTAAGAGGGCTCTATGGCTACACCTTC. Translation: CAWSVRGLYGYTF. The full variable domain, rest sourced from reference TRBV30 and TRBJ1-2, is SQTIHQWPATLVQPVGSPLSLECTVEGTSNPNLYWYRQAAGRGLQLLFYSVGIGQISSEVPQNLSASRPQDRQFILSSKKLLLSDSGFYLCAWSVRGLYGYTFGSGTRLTVV.